Listed here are 17 T cell receptor beta chains from one sample, sequenced in a study of cytomegalovirus exposure and HLA in healthy donors. Primers included in the PCR were 60 Vbeta and 13 Jbeta primers. Libraries were prepared by immunoSEQ multiplex PCR; TCRdb keeps only in-frame clonotypes and omits some of them. This table lists about 140,000 clones. The sequenced material came from PBMCs. The source of these receptors is a woman aged 18-30 years in good health and CMV-seronegative.

The chain combines TRBV19 with TRBJ1-4; 10 bases map to TRBD1. Trimming cost V 7 bases and J 8 bases; bases outside gene matches: 10. In germline, CDR1 is LNHDA, CDR2 SQIVND (reference sequence). The CDR3 is 15 amino acids. The CDR3 sequence is CASKNYDRGREKLFF. The CDR3 region has the DNA TGTGCCAGTAAAAACTACGACAGGGGGCGGGAAAAACTGTTTTTT.

This chain connects TRBV25-1 to TRBJ2-7, with 7 bases fitting TRBD2. Trimming cost V 4 bases and J 1 base; bases outside gene matches: 7. The length of the CDR3 is 15 residues. Germline V gene lookup returns CDR1 MGHDK and CDR2 SYGVNS. CDR3 DNA: TGTGCCAGCAGTGCGAGGCGGGAGAGATCCTACGAGCAGTACTTC. Amino acid sequence: CASSARRERSYEQYF.

This chain joins TRBV6-1 and TRBJ2-1, with unresolved D. Germline loops: CDR1 MNHNS, CDR2 SASEGT. Trimming stripped 4 bases from V and 8 bases from J, with 18 bases between. The CDR3 length is 15 residues. DNA for the CDR3: TGTGCCAGCAGTGGTCAGTTAGGAGCTTGGGATGAGCAGTTCTTC. This gives the protein CASSGQLGAWDEQFF.

The genes are TRBV5-1 and TRBJ1-3, with D possibly TRBD1 on 6 matching bases. Trimming took 4 bases from V and 3 from J, leaving 20 bases between them. The CDR3 runs to 17 residues. Germline V gene lookup returns CDR1 SGHRS and CDR2 YFSETQ. The CDR3 loop reads CASSVDTGIYSGNTIYF. The DNA of the CDR3 is TGCGCCAGCAGCGTGGATACAGGGATTTATAGTGGAAACACCATATATTTT.

This chain connects TRBV15 to TRBJ2-3, with D maybe TRBD2 (6 bases). This CDR3 comprises 16 residues. Looked up from germline, CDR1 is LNHNV and CDR2 is YYDKDF (reference sequence). V was cut by 5 bases and J by 2 bases, with 17 bases left in between. The CDR3 loop is CATSRTYGGNTDTQYF. In DNA form, the CDR3 reads TGTGCCACCAGCCGTACGTATGGGGGGAACACAGATACGCAGTATTTT.

The genes are TRBV2 and TRBJ2-1; 7 bases map to TRBD2. Germline V CDR1 and CDR2: SNHLY, FYNNEI. The CDR3 contains 11 residues. V trimming: 8 bases; J trimming: 15 bases; junction bases outside the gene matches: 10. Here the CDR3 reads CASAEAGQRFF. The CDR3 DNA sequence: TGTGCCAGCGCCGAAGCGGGGCAGCGGTTCTTC.

The chain has TRBV4-2 and TRBJ2-1; no reliable D call. Looked up from germline, CDR1 is LGHNA and CDR2 is YNFKEQ. Trimming took off 0 bases at V and 0 bases at J, with 12 bases between the two ends. The CDR3 covers 17 residues. The CDR3 sequence: CASSQDEESTSYNEQFF. CDR3 coding DNA: TGTGCCAGCAGCCAAGATGAGGAGAGTACCTCCTACAATGAGCAGTTCTTC.

V and J are TRBV19 and TRBJ2-2; 10 bases map to TRBD2. This CDR3 region has 14 residues. The germline V gene encodes CDR1 LNHDA and CDR2 SQIVND (reference sequence). V dropped 11 bases and J dropped 2; count of bases not matched to a gene: 5. The chain's CDR3 is CASKREGNTGELFF. CDR3 in DNA: TGTGCCTCGAAGCGGGAGGGAAACACCGGGGAGCTGTTTTTT.

The rearrangement joins TRBV6-5 to TRBJ2-1; possibly TRBD1 for D (6 bases). CDR1 and CDR2 from the germline V gene are MNHEY and SVGAGI. The V end was cut by 5 bases, the J end by 7 bases, with 18 bases between. The CDR3 sequence is 15 residues long. CDR3 in DNA: TGTGCCAGCAGTAAAAGCCTAGGGGGTTGGAATGAGCAGTTCTTC. This gives the protein CASSKSLGGWNEQFF.

J is TRBJ1-5 and V is TRBV19; no clear D. The germline gives CDR1 LNHDA, CDR2 SQIVND (reference sequence). V was clipped by 5 bases and J by 5 bases, with 19 bases between them. The CDR3 covers 16 residues. Here the CDR3 reads CASSPLQSPSDQPQHF. Written as DNA, the CDR3 is TGTGCCAGTAGTCCTCTACAGTCCCCCTCAGATCAGCCCCAGCATTTT.

This chain joins TRBV11-3 and TRBJ2-1, with no clear D. The CDR3 consists of 12 residues. Trimming stripped 5 bases from V and 7 bases from J, with 9 bases between. Germline values: CDR1 SGHNT, CDR2 YENEEA. The CDR3 nucleotides are TGTGCCAGCAGCCCAGGTCGGAATGAGCAGTTCTTC. Residues: CASSPGRNEQFF.

The chain links TRBV6-5 to TRBJ1-2, with 7 nucleotides matching TRBD1. In germline, CDR1 is MNHEY, CDR2 SVGAGI. This CDR3 comprises 13 residues. J was trimmed by 7 bases and V by 7 bases; bases with no gene match: 9. CDR3 coding DNA: TGTGCCAGCACCACCGACAGGGCGGGTGGCTACACCTTC. It codes for CASTTDRAGGYTF.

The chain employs TRBV6-5 and TRBJ1-3; maybe TRBD1 (6 bases). Trimming shortened V by 0 bases and J by 2 bases, and 11 bases separated the two germline ends. The germline V gene encodes CDR1 MNHEY and CDR2 SVGAGI. There are 16 residues in the CDR3. In DNA form, the CDR3 reads TGTGCCAGCAGTTACTCGAATGGGGGCGCTGGAAACACCATATATTTT. This gives the protein CASSYSNGGAGNTIYF.

The chain links TRBV6-5 to TRBJ2-7; 10 bases line up with TRBD1. Germline CDR1 is MNHEY and CDR2 is SVGAGI. Trimming took 0 bases from V and 5 from J; bases not matched to a gene: 4. This CDR3 comprises 15 residues. This CDR3 reads CASSYSGTGANEQYF. DNA for the CDR3: TGTGCCAGCAGTTACTCCGGGACAGGGGCCAACGAGCAGTACTTC.

V usage is TRBV5-1 and J usage is TRBJ1-1, with D tentatively TRBD1 (6 bases). V was trimmed by 4 bases and J by 5 bases, leaving 18 bases between them. CDR1 is SGHRS and CDR2 is YFSETQ in the germline V gene. The CDR3 is 15 amino acids. The CDR3 DNA reads TGCGCCAGCAGCGGGGGGGCCACCATCGGGACTGAAGCTTTCTTT. Translated: CASSGGATIGTEAFF.

V is TRBV19 and J is TRBJ2-2, with 10 bases matching TRBD1. The germline V gene has CDR1 LNHDA and CDR2 SQIVND (reference sequence). The J segment lost 6 bases and the V segment lost 5 bases, leaving 6 bases of the junction unmatched. There are 15 residues in the CDR3. CDR3 residues: CASSPGQGVAGELFF. Here the CDR3 DNA reads TGTGCCAGTAGTCCAGGACAGGGGGTGGCCGGGGAGCTGTTTTTT.

The chain employs TRBV5-1 and TRBJ2-7; 12 positions agree with TRBD2. This CDR3 is built from 16 residues. Germline V gene sequence: CDR1 SGHRS, CDR2 YFSETQ. V shed 0 bases and J 6 bases; nucleotides not matched to a gene: 7. In DNA form, the CDR3 reads TGCGCCAGCAGCTTGGTCGCGACTAGCGGGAGTACCGAGCAGTACTTC. It translates to CASSLVATSGSTEQYF.